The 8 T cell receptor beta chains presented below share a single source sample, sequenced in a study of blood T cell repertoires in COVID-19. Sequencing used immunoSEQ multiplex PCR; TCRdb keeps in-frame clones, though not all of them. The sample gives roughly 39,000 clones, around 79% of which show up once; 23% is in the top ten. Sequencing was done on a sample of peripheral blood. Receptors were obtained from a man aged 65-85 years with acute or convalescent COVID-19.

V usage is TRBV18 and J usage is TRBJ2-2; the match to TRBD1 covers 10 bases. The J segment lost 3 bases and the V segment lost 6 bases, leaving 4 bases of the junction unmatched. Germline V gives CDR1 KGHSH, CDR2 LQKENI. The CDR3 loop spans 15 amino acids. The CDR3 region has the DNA TGTGCCAGCTCCCCGGGACAGGGGCACACCGGGGAGCTGTTTTTT. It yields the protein CASSPGQGHTGELFF.

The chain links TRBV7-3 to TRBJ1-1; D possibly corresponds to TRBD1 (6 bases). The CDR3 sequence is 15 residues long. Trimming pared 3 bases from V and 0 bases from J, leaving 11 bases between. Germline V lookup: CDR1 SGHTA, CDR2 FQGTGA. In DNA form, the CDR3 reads TGTGCCAGCAGCTTTCAGGGGAGTTTGAACACTGAAGCTTTCTTT. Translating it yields CASSFQGSLNTEAFF. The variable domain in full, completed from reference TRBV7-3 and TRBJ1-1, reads GAGVSQTPSNKVTEKGKYVELRCDPISGHTALYWYRQSLGQGPEFLIYFQGTGAADDSGLPNDRFFAVRPEGSVSTLKIQRTERGDSAVYLCASSFQGSLNTEAFFGQGTRLTVV.

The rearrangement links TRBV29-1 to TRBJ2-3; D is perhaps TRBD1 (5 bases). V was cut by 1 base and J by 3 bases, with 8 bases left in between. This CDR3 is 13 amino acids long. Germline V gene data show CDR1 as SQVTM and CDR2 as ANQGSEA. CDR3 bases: TGCAGCGTTGAAGGGGGCCGGACAGATACGCAGTATTTT. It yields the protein CSVEGGRTDTQYF.

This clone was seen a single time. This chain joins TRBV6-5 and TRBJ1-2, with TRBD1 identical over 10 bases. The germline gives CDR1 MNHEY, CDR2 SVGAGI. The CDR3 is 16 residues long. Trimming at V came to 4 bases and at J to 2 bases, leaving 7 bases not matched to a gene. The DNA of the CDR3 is TGTGCCAGCAGTTCCCCCGTGGGACAGGGGAACTATGGCTACACCTTC. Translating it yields CASSSPVGQGNYGYTF.

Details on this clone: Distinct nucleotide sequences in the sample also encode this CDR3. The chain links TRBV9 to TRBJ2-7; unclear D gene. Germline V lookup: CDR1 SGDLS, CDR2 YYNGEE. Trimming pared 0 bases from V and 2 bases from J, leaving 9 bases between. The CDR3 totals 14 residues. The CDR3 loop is CASSVVGSTYEQYF. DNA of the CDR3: TGTGCCAGCAGCGTAGTGGGCAGTACCTACGAGCAGTACTTC. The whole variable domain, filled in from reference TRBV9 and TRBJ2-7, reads DSGVTQTPKHLITATGQRVTLRCSPRSGDLSVYWYQQSLDQGLQFLIQYYNGEERAKGNILERFSAQQFPDLHSELNLSSLELGDSALYFCASSVVGSTYEQYFGPGTRLTVT.

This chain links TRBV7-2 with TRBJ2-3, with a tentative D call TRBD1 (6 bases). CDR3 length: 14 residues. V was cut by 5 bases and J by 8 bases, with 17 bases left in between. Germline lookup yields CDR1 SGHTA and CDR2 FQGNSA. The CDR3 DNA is TGTGCCAGCAGCCAACGGACAGACCGAGGTACGCAGTATTTT. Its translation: CASSQRTDRGTQYF.

Here the CDR3 DNA reads TGTGCCAGCAGCCCGGACAGGGGTACAACTCGCTACACCTTC. Translation: CASSPDRGTTRYTF. This chain uses TRBV7-2 with TRBJ1-2; TRBD1 matches 9 bases. The CDR3 loop spans 14 amino acids. Losses at the gene ends were 5 bases for V and 9 bases for J; bases not matched to a gene: 10. Germline assignment: CDR1 SGHTA and CDR2 FQGNSA.

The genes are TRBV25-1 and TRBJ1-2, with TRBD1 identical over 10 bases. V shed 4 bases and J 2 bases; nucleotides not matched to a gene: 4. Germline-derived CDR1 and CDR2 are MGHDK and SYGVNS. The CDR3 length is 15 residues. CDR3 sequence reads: CASSAPGQGNYGYTF. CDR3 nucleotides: TGTGCCAGCAGTGCGCCGGGACAGGGGAACTATGGCTACACCTTC.